The 10 T cell receptor beta chains in this list originate from one sample, sequenced in a study of cytomegalovirus exposure and HLA in healthy donors. The PCR made use of 60 Vbeta and 13 Jbeta primers. Repertoires were generated with immunoSEQ multiplex PCR, while TCRdb's copy carries only in-frame clones and drops some. The sample shows 130,000 to 150,000 clones, roughly 73% of them seen only once. Sample: PBMCs. The origin of the receptors is a woman aged 40 to 50 in good health and CMV-seronegative.

This clone was picked up a small number of times. CDR3 sequence reads: CASRSRGGLSTDTQYF. CDR3 DNA sequence: TGCGCCAGCAGAAGTAGGGGGGGCCTATCCACAGATACGCAGTATTTT. The chain combines TRBV10-2 with TRBJ2-3; a weak D match, TRBD2 (7 bases). This CDR3 region has 16 residues. In germline, CDR1 is WSHSY, CDR2 SAAADI. Deletions cut 6 bases from V and 2 bases from J, with 18 bases between.

The chain has TRBV1 and TRBJ2-1; the table assigns TRBD1, which was not confirmed against the DNA. TRBV1 corresponds to a pseudogene. The CDR3 runs to 15 residues. The CDR3 DNA reads TGCACCAGCAGCCAAGGCCAGGGTATATTCTATGAGCAGTTCTTC. Protein sequence: CTSSQGQGIFYEQFF.

The CDR3 here is CASSLGGDPGNEKLFF. The CDR3 DNA reads TGCGCCAGCAGTCTCGGGGGGGATCCGGGGAATGAAAAACTGTTTTTT. The chain has TRBV5-1 and TRBJ1-4, with D possibly being TRBD1 (5 bases). From germline, CDR1 is SGHRS and CDR2 YFSETQ. The V and J ends lost 5 bases and 5 bases respectively, with 19 bases between them. The CDR3 length is 16 residues.

The chain employs TRBV7-6 and TRBJ2-1, with 9 bases aligning to TRBD2. This CDR3 is 16 amino acids long. Germline V CDR1 and CDR2: SGHVS, FNYEAQ. The ends lost 1 base at V and 3 bases at J; junction bases unmatched: 4. The CDR3 DNA sequence: TGTGCCAGCAGCTTAGAGGCGGGGGGGAACTACAATGAGCAGTTCTTC. The encoded protein is CASSLEAGGNYNEQFF.

This chain joins TRBV10-3 and TRBJ2-1; maybe TRBD2 (6 bases). The germline V gene has CDR1 ENHRY and CDR2 SYGVKD. V lost 4 bases to trimming and J lost 2 bases, with 12 bases between them. The CDR3 runs to 15 residues. CDR3 DNA: TGTGCCATCAGTGTTCGCGGAGGGGCCTACAATGAGCAGTTCTTC. Encoded protein: CAISVRGGAYNEQFF.

The V and J genes are TRBV6-1 and TRBJ1-5; D call uncertain. V lost 7 bases to trimming and J lost 6 bases, with 10 bases between them. Germline lookup yields CDR1 MNHNS and CDR2 SASEGT. CDR3 length: 12 amino acids. The CDR3 loop is CASNSGSQPQHF. The CDR3 DNA is TGTGCCAGCAATTCGGGGAGTCAGCCCCAGCATTTT.

The chain links TRBV18 to TRBJ1-4; the match to TRBD1 covers 10 bases. After removal of 5 bases from V and 2 bases from J, the junction contained 5 bases not matched to a gene. The CDR3 is 16 amino acids. In germline, CDR1 is KGHSH, CDR2 LQKENI. The CDR3 is CASSRQGAKTNEKLFF. Written as DNA, the CDR3 is TGTGCCAGCTCAAGACAGGGGGCGAAGACTAATGAAAAACTGTTTTTT. Full variable domain (rest looked up from reference TRBV18 and TRBJ1-4): NAGVMQNPRHLVRRRGQEARLRCSPMKGHSHVYWYRQLPEEGLKFMVYLQKENIIDESGMPKERFSAEFPKEGPSILRIQQVVRGDSAAYFCASSRQGAKTNEKLFFGSGTQLSVL.

This clone was detected a few times. This chain uses TRBV7-6 with TRBJ1-1; D unresolved. V dropped 3 bases and J dropped 0 bases, with 8 bases sitting between them. The CDR3 runs to 14 residues. Germline loops: CDR1 SGHVS, CDR2 FNYEAQ. The CDR3 loop is CASSLSGLNTEAFF. CDR3 sequence (DNA): TGTGCCAGCAGCTTGTCCGGGTTGAACACTGAAGCTTTCTTT.

The chain has TRBV5-4 and TRBJ2-7; D might be TRBD2 (7 bases). This CDR3 is 15 amino acids long. V lost 3 bases, J lost 4 bases, and 17 bases lay in between. CDR1 and CDR2 from the germline V gene are SGHNT and YYREEE (reference sequence). The CDR3 protein is CASSSGAGVRYEQYF. The CDR3 nucleotides are TGTGCCAGCAGCTCGGGGGCGGGAGTTCGGTACGAGCAGTACTTC.

This clone was observed a single time. The gene calls are TRBV27 and TRBJ2-5; no definite D call. Trimming stripped 5 bases from V and 4 bases from J, with 14 bases between. Germline lookup yields CDR1 MNHEY and CDR2 SMNVEV (reference sequence). This CDR3 contains 14 residues. CDR3 region: CASSPRLSGETQYF. The CDR3 DNA reads as TGTGCCAGCAGTCCCCGTCTCTCAGGAGAGACCCAGTACTTC.